A single sample gave rise to the 3 T cell receptor beta chains below, sequenced in a study of CD4 T cells in relation to SARS-CoV-2 and coronaviruses. Unexposed donor CD4+ T cells date from about 2010-2018, before the COVID-19 pandemic. The cells were cultured for about ten days before CD4+ T cells were isolated. Produced via immunoSEQ multiplex PCR; TCRdb's table is partial and in-frame only. The data show 21,000 or so clones, less than 85% seen once. These receptors are not linked to any known antigen. Sequencing was performed on CD4+ T cells from PBMCs, cultured in vitro. The receptor set was obtained from a human donor in good health.

This chain uses TRBV7-2 with TRBJ1-2; D call uncertain. V shed 3 bases and J shed 8 bases, with 10 bases lying between them. The germline V gene has CDR1 SGHTA and CDR2 FQGNSA. This CDR3 has 12 amino acids. The CDR3 coding sequence is TGTGCCAGCAGCTTCGAAGGCTTCGGCTACACCTTC. Encoded protein: CASSFEGFGYTF.

V is TRBV3-1 (or the pseudogene TRBV3-2) and J is TRBJ1-1, with D hard to call. CDR1 is LGHDT, CDR2 YNNKEL, per germline (reference sequence). The CDR3 contains 15 residues. Trimming cost V 1 base and J 4 bases, with 13 bases left between them. This CDR3 reads CASSQAAGGGTEAFF. DNA of the CDR3: TGTGCCAGCAGCCAAGCCGCCGGAGGAGGCACTGAAGCTTTCTTT.

The CDR3 coding sequence is TGTGCCTGGGCGGCAGGCGGAAATCAGCCCCAGCATTTT. This sequence encodes CAWAAGGNQPQHF. V gene TRBV30 combines with J gene TRBJ1-5; the D is unclear. This CDR3 contains 13 residues. Trimming pared 5 bases from V and 4 bases from J, leaving 12 bases between. The V gene's germline CDR1 is GTSNPN and CDR2 SVGIG (reference sequence).